A few counts support the clone carrying this T cell receptor beta chain. This entry is derived from a study of blood T cell repertoires in COVID-19. Study in general: Samples representing acute and convalescent COVID-19 were sourced from the United States, Italy and Spain. PBMCs, B-cell-depleted T cells, or T cells provided the cDNA or gDNA that made up the material.

The V segment lost 0 bases and the J segment 1 base; nucleotides outside the gene matches: 10. CDR1 is SGHRS and CDR2 is YFSETQ in the germline V gene. CDR3 length: 17 residues. In the original workflow: How many nucleated cells were present was estimated from reference gene primer amplification. Profiled with immunoSEQ multiplex PCR; TCRdb holds only in-frame clones, not every one. V, J and clone size reflect that table, while D and trimming were determined from the DNA. The top ten clones hold about 1.2% of a sample with about 300,000 clones, about 88% of them seen once. Sequencing was carried out using peripheral blood. This clonotype originated in an older man with acute or convalescent COVID-19. The rearrangement links TRBV5-1 to TRBJ2-7, with 7 bases aligning to TRBD1. The DNA of the CDR3 is TGCGCCAGCAGCTTGGGCAACAGGGGTTTTGGGTCCTACGAGCAGTACTTC. Translated, it gives CASSLGNRGFGSYEQYF.